This entry lists 29 T cell receptor beta chains sequenced from one sample in a study of blood T cell repertoires in COVID-19. Method: immunoSEQ multiplex PCR; TCRdb's copy keeps in-frame clones and lacks some. The table includes 100,000 to 150,000 clones, approximately 90% detected once. Sequencing input: peripheral blood. These receptors were obtained from a man between 50 and 59 years old with active or convalescent COVID-19.

The chain couples TRBV24-1 to TRBJ1-4; D is perhaps TRBD1 (5 bases). V was pared by 4 bases and J by 0 bases, with 8 bases between. CDR3 length: 15 residues. CDR1 KGHDR and CDR2 SFDVKD come from the germline V gene. The DNA of the CDR3 is TGTGCCACCAGTGACCCAGGGTCAACTAATGAAAAACTGTTTTTT. This gives the protein CATSDPGSTNEKLFF.

The rearrangement joins TRBV11-2 to TRBJ2-3; 11 bases match TRBD2. This CDR3 region has 16 residues. Germline CDR1 is SGHAT and CDR2 is FQNNGV. With 3 bases clipped from V and 6 bases from J, the junction kept 8 bases outside the gene matches. The CDR3 DNA sequence: TGTGCCAGCAGCTTGTTCCTAGCGGGAGGTTCCGATACGCAGTATTTT. Translating it yields CASSLFLAGGSDTQYF.

This sequence joins TRBV29-1 and TRBJ2-7; 8 nucleotides match TRBD2. J was trimmed by 6 bases and V by 4 bases; bases with no gene match: 5. The CDR3 is made up of 12 amino acids. Per germline, CDR1 SQVTM and CDR2 ANQGSEA. DNA of the CDR3: TGCAGCGTTGTCGCGGGAGGTCGCGAGCAGTACTTC. Protein sequence: CSVVAGGREQYF.

This chain uses TRBV9 with TRBJ2-2; 8 nucleotides agree with TRBD1. CDR3 length: 15 amino acids. With 0 bases clipped from V and 5 bases from J, the junction kept 3 bases outside the gene matches. Germline V gene lookup returns CDR1 SGDLS and CDR2 YYNGEE. CDR3 loop: CASSVAQGATGELFF. In DNA, the CDR3 is TGTGCCAGCAGCGTAGCTCAGGGGGCTACCGGGGAGCTGTTTTTT.

This chain links TRBV5-4 with TRBJ2-7, with D tentatively TRBD2 (5 bases). The CDR3 has 15 residues. The germline CDR1 and CDR2 sequences are SGHNT and YYREEE (reference sequence). V was shortened by 4 bases and J by 2 bases, with 16 bases between the two germline ends. CDR3 nucleotide sequence: TGTGCCAGCAGCGTCGGACTTGATAGAACCTACGAGCAGTACTTC. This gives the protein CASSVGLDRTYEQYF.

The CDR3, as DNA: TGTGCCAGCATCCCTATTATGTTCTCTGGAAACACCATATATTTT. Translating gives CASIPIMFSGNTIYF. The V and J genes are TRBV6-5 and TRBJ1-3; D gene uncertain. Trimming took 7 bases from V and 0 from J, leaving 13 bases between them. The CDR3 length is 15 residues. From germline, CDR1 is MNHEY and CDR2 SVGAGI.

This clone was seen a single time. The chain is built from TRBV7-6 and TRBJ1-5, with a possible D match to TRBD1 (6 bases). Germline V gene data show CDR1 as SGHVS and CDR2 as FNYEAQ. Trimming took 2 bases from V and 0 from J, leaving 17 bases between them. The CDR3 contains 18 residues. The CDR3: CASSLSGTRGDSNQPQHF. CDR3 DNA sequence: TGTGCCAGCAGCTTATCAGGGACACGGGGGGATAGCAATCAGCCCCAGCATTTT.

Only one count was recorded for this clone. The chain recombines TRBV6-5 with TRBJ2-5; D may be TRBD1 (6 bases). V dropped 5 bases and J dropped 0 bases, with 13 bases sitting between them. Germline CDR1 reads MNHEY; CDR2 reads SVGAGI. The CDR3 loop spans 15 amino acids. CDR3 amino acids: CASSRGTKYQETQYF. The CDR3 nucleotides are TGTGCCAGCAGTAGAGGGACAAAATACCAAGAGACCCAGTACTTC.

The chain carries TRBV27 and TRBJ2-5; weak D call: TRBD2 (7 bases). The CDR3 consists of 17 residues. With 10 bases removed from V and 1 base from J, the gap between germline ends came to 25 bases. The germline V gene has CDR1 MNHEY and CDR2 SMNVEV (reference sequence). The CDR3 loop is CAITLQSWRGRQETQYF. Here the CDR3 DNA reads TGTGCCATAACCCTCCAGTCCTGGCGGGGGCGCCAAGAGACCCAGTACTTC.

This rearrangement joins TRBV6-5 to TRBJ1-4, with a tentative D call TRBD1 (6 bases). Between the trimmed V and J ends, which lost 6 bases and 2 bases, there was a span of 10 bases. The CDR3 is made up of 14 amino acids. Per the germline V gene, CDR1 is MNHEY and CDR2 is SVGAGI. Written as DNA, the CDR3 is TGTGCCAGCAGCACAGGGATCACTAATGAAAAACTGTTTTTT. Protein sequence: CASSTGITNEKLFF.

The chain couples TRBV28 to TRBJ1-5, with 7 nucleotides matching TRBD1. CDR1 MDHEN and CDR2 SYDVKM come from the germline V gene. CDR3 length: 15 amino acids. V was clipped by 5 bases and J by 7 bases; unmatched bases: 11. CDR3 in DNA: TGTGCCAGCAGTGGCAGACAGGGATTGTTGCAGCCCCAGCATTTT. Its protein product is CASSGRQGLLQPQHF.

The V gene is TRBV6-5, the J gene TRBJ2-7; 7 bases are a match to TRBD1. The CDR3 extends over 13 amino acids. The J segment lost 6 bases and the V segment lost 7 bases, leaving 9 bases of the junction unmatched. Germline V CDR1 and CDR2: MNHEY, SVGAGI. The CDR3 DNA is TGTGCCAGCAACAGACAGGGTCAGGGCGAGCAGTACTTC. Protein: CASNRQGQGEQYF.

The chain uses TRBV30 and TRBJ2-7, with 9 bases matching TRBD1. The CDR3 extends over 14 amino acids. Germline CDR1 reads GTSNPN; CDR2 reads SVGIG (reference sequence). V was pared by 4 bases and J by 5 bases, with 9 bases of the junction left unmatched. This chain's CDR3 is CAWNAGTGPHEQYF. The CDR3 region has the DNA TGTGCCTGGAACGCCGGGACAGGGCCGCACGAGCAGTACTTC.

V gene TRBV13 combines with J gene TRBJ1-2; no reliable D call. Per germline, CDR1 PRHDT and CDR2 FYEKMQ (reference sequence). V dropped 5 bases and J dropped 5 bases, with 12 bases sitting between them. CDR3 size: 13 residues. In nucleotides, the CDR3 is TGTGCCAGCAGCCACGACAACGGATATGGCTACACCTTC. It codes for CASSHDNGYGYTF. The full variable domain, with the rest looked up from reference TRBV13 and TRBJ1-2, is AAGVIQSPRHLIKEKRETATLKCYPIPRHDTVYWYQQGPGQDPQFLISFYEKMQSDKGSIPDRFSAQQFSDYHSELNMSSLELGDSALYFCASSHDNGYGYTFGSGTRLTVV.

This rearrangement joins TRBV15 to TRBJ2-5, with 12 bases fitting TRBD2. The length of the CDR3 is 15 residues. Germline V gene lookup returns CDR1 LNHNV and CDR2 YYDKDF (reference sequence). The V gene end was trimmed by 5 bases and the J gene end by 4 bases; junction bases not matched to a gene: 5. This chain's CDR3 is CATSSRLAGVETQYF. Written as DNA, the CDR3 is TGTGCCACCAGCTCGAGACTAGCGGGAGTAGAGACCCAGTACTTC.

The count of this clone is one. The gene calls are TRBV29-1 and TRBJ2-5; 8 nucleotides agree with TRBD2. The CDR3 consists of 14 residues. The V and J ends lost 3 bases and 2 bases, in that order; junction bases with no gene match: 5. The germline CDR1 and CDR2 sequences are SQVTM and ANQGSEA. Here the CDR3 reads CSVEVAGQQETQYF. The CDR3 region has the DNA TGCAGCGTTGAGGTAGCGGGGCAACAAGAGACCCAGTACTTC. Combining the CDR3 with reference TRBV29-1 and TRBJ2-5 gives the whole variable domain SAVISQKPSRDICQRGTSLTIQCQVDSQVTMMFWYRQQPGQSLTLIATANQGSEATYESGFVIDKFPISRPNLTFSTLTVSNMSPEDSSIYLCSVEVAGQQETQYFGPGTRLLVL.

J is TRBJ1-5 and V is TRBV29-1; TRBD1 is a possible D gene (5 bases). The CDR3 has 13 residues. The V end was cut by 4 bases, the J end by 1 base, with 8 bases between. Germline V gene data show CDR1 as SQVTM and CDR2 as ANQGSEA. CDR3 amino acids: CSVAGGSNQPQHF. The CDR3 DNA is TGCAGCGTTGCTGGGGGGAGCAATCAGCCCCAGCATTTT. Filled out from reference TRBV29-1 and TRBJ1-5, the complete variable domain reads SAVISQKPSRDICQRGTSLTIQCQVDSQVTMMFWYRQQPGQSLTLIATANQGSEATYESGFVIDKFPISRPNLTFSTLTVSNMSPEDSSIYLCSVAGGSNQPQHFGDGTRLSIL.

The table lists this clone with a few counts. The gene calls are TRBV18 and TRBJ1-1; a weak D match, TRBD1 (5 bases). Germline V CDR1 and CDR2: KGHSH, LQKENI. The CDR3 is 16 amino acids. Between the trimmed V and J ends, which lost 2 bases and 5 bases, there was a span of 18 bases. CDR3 residues: CASSPGGLSVGTEAFF. CDR3 bases: TGTGCCAGCTCACCAGGGGGGTTATCGGTTGGGACTGAAGCTTTCTTT.

The rearrangement joins TRBV11-2 to TRBJ2-7; a possible D gene is TRBD2 (5 bases). Germline CDR1 and CDR2: SGHAT and FQNNGV. The V and J ends lost 0 bases and 7 bases respectively, with 22 bases between them. This CDR3 comprises 17 residues. The CDR3 DNA reads TGTGCCAGCAGCTTAGATAGATCGGGAATAGACTACGCGGAGCAGTACTTC. Its translation: CASSLDRSGIDYAEQYF.

This chain links TRBV9 with TRBJ2-3, with TRBD2 as a possible D gene (6 bases). Germline CDR1 is SGDLS and CDR2 is YYNGEE. The CDR3 runs 15 residues. The V end lost 4 bases, the J end lost 4 bases, and 16 bases lay between the germline ends. In DNA, the CDR3 is TGTGCCAGCAGCCCGCGGGGAGCCCTCCCAGATACGCAGTATTTT. Translating gives CASSPRGALPDTQYF.

This chain joins TRBV30 and TRBJ2-2; the match to TRBD1 covers 8 bases. CDR1 is GTSNPN, CDR2 SVGIG, per germline (reference sequence). V was pared by 2 bases and J by 2 bases, with 7 bases of the junction left unmatched. CDR3 length: 16 amino acids. CDR3 residues: CAWSPDRGDNTGELFF. The CDR3 DNA follows: TGTGCCTGGAGTCCAGACAGGGGCGACAACACCGGGGAGCTGTTTTTT.

The chain uses TRBV6-6 and TRBJ2-3; 14 bases align to TRBD2. Germline V gives CDR1 MNHNY, CDR2 SVGAGI (reference sequence). After removal of 5 bases from V and 5 bases from J, the junction contained 6 bases not matched to a gene. CDR3 length equals 16 residues. In DNA, the CDR3 is TGTGCCAGCAGTCCCGGGACTAGCGGGAGCGGAGATACGCAGTATTTT. This gives the protein CASSPGTSGSGDTQYF.

The chain joins TRBV30 to TRBJ2-7; TRBD1 matches at 12 bases. V gave up 5 bases and J gave up 3 bases; unmatched junction bases: 2. Germline V lookup: CDR1 GTSNPN, CDR2 SVGIG (reference sequence). This CDR3 region has 13 residues. DNA of the CDR3: TGTGCCTGGGGGGACAGGGGGCACTACGAGCAGTACTTC. This encodes CAWGDRGHYEQYF. Filled out from reference TRBV30 and TRBJ2-7, the complete variable domain reads SQTIHQWPATLVQPVGSPLSLECTVEGTSNPNLYWYRQAAGRGLQLLFYSVGIGQISSEVPQNLSASRPQDRQFILSSKKLLLSDSGFYLCAWGDRGHYEQYFGPGTRLTVT.

The chain carries TRBV7-9 and TRBJ1-2; 8 nucleotides line up with TRBD1. The CDR3 has 14 amino acids. Per the germline V gene, CDR1 is SEHNR and CDR2 is FQNEAQ (reference sequence). Losses at the gene ends were 5 bases for V and 4 bases for J; bases not matched to a gene: 6. The CDR3 loop reads CASSARDRLYGYTF. In nucleotides, the CDR3 is TGTGCCAGCAGCGCGCGGGACAGGCTCTATGGCTACACCTTC.

The V call is TRBV10-1, the J call TRBJ2-7; maybe TRBD1 (5 bases). Per germline, CDR1 WNHNN and CDR2 SYGVQD (reference sequence). The V end was cut by 4 bases, the J end by 4 bases, with 11 bases between. The CDR3 is 13 residues long. CDR3 nucleotides: TGCGCCAGCAGTGTAAGCAGGGCATACGAGCAGTACTTC. This codes for CASSVSRAYEQYF.

The chain joins TRBV3-1 (or the pseudogene TRBV3-2) to TRBJ1-2; D is perhaps TRBD1 (6 bases). From germline, CDR1 is LGHDT and CDR2 YNNKEL (reference sequence). V was clipped by 2 bases and J by 1 base, with 8 bases between them. The CDR3 extends over 14 amino acids. The CDR3, as DNA: TGTGCCAGCAGCCAACGCAGGGGTAACTATGGCTACACCTTC. It specifies CASSQRRGNYGYTF.

This rearrangement joins TRBV11-3 to TRBJ1-1; TRBD1 aligns across 8 bases. The CDR3 is made up of 13 amino acids. The V and J ends lost 5 bases and 8 bases, in that order; junction bases with no gene match: 7. The V gene's germline CDR1 is SGHNT and CDR2 YENEEA. The CDR3 spells CASSPDRDREAFF. CDR3 bases: TGTGCCAGCAGCCCGGACCGGGACAGGGAAGCTTTCTTT.

The chain couples TRBV6-2 or TRBV6-3 to TRBJ2-7; 10 nucleotides line up with TRBD2. The V and J ends lost 5 bases and 6 bases, in that order; junction bases with no gene match: 7. This CDR3 is 14 amino acids long. Looked up from germline, CDR1 is MNHEY and CDR2 is SVGEGT. DNA for the CDR3: TGTGCCAGCAGTATCGAGCGGGGGGGCACCGAGCAGTACTTC. This encodes CASSIERGGTEQYF.

V usage is TRBV20-1 and J usage is TRBJ2-5, with 12 bases identical to TRBD2. Germline loops: CDR1 DFQATT, CDR2 SNEGSKA (reference sequence). The CDR3 has 16 residues. V shed 3 bases, J shed 4 bases, and the junction held 9 bases outside the gene matches. The CDR3 spells CSASLTSGGELETQYF. The CDR3 DNA reads as TGCAGTGCTAGTCTGACTAGCGGGGGAGAGCTAGAGACCCAGTACTTC.